The 8 T cell receptor beta chains given below trace back to one sample, sequenced in a study of beta chain features in type 1 diabetes. The whole isolated RNA underwent reverse transcription, so sequencing captured expressed TCRB transcripts. The protocol was immunoSEQ multiplex PCR, while the TCRdb copy is restricted to in-frame clones and leaves out a portion. The sample contains about 620,000 clones, 15% to 19% of which appear only once. The specimen was naive CD4+ T cells from blood. The receptor source for this set is a man aged 18 to 29 in good health.

This chain's CDR3 is CASSASTGGGQPQHF. CDR3 sequence (DNA): TGTGCCAGCTCAGCCTCGACAGGGGGCGGTCAGCCCCAGCATTTT. The gene calls are TRBV18 and TRBJ1-5; 10 nucleotides match TRBD1. This CDR3 is 15 amino acids long. Per the germline V gene, CDR1 is KGHSH and CDR2 is LQKENI. With V trimmed by 5 bases and J by 6 bases, 7 bases remained unmatched. Combining the CDR3 with reference TRBV18 and TRBJ1-5 gives the whole variable domain NAGVMQNPRHLVRRRGQEARLRCSPMKGHSHVYWYRQLPEEGLKFMVYLQKENIIDESGMPKERFSAEFPKEGPSILRIQQVVRGDSAAYFCASSASTGGGQPQHFGDGTRLSIL.

This clone has more than one count but fewer than ten. The CDR3 is CASSAPRGGKHTDTQYF. The DNA of the CDR3 is TGTGCCAGCAGCGCCCCCCGCGGGGGGAAACACACAGATACGCAGTATTTT. The chain combines TRBV9 with TRBJ2-3, with 8 bases lining up with TRBD2. The CDR3 extends over 17 amino acids. Germline V gene data show CDR1 as SGDLS and CDR2 as YYNGEE. V lost 3 bases and J lost 2; bases outside the gene matches: 11.

The chain carries TRBV29-1 and TRBJ1-3, with D perhaps matching TRBD1 (5 bases). This CDR3 spans 14 amino acids. Trimming shortened V by 2 bases and J by 2 bases, and 10 bases separated the two germline ends. The germline gives CDR1 SQVTM, CDR2 ANQGSEA. The CDR3 nucleotides read TGCAGCGTTGAAACGCCAGGGACTGGAAACACCATATATTTT. Amino acids: CSVETPGTGNTIYF.

This chain joins TRBV2 and TRBJ1-5, with D possibly matching TRBD1 (6 bases). Trimming removed 4 bases at V and 4 bases at J, with 14 bases between. The CDR3 has 15 residues. Germline V gene data show CDR1 as SNHLY and CDR2 as FYNNEI. The CDR3 sequence: CASSVRTETNQPQHF. In DNA form, the CDR3 reads TGTGCCAGCAGTGTAAGGACAGAGACAAATCAGCCCCAGCATTTT.

This clone was recorded a few times. This rearrangement joins TRBV6-1 to TRBJ2-5; D might be TRBD1 (6 bases). The germline gives CDR1 MNHNS, CDR2 SASEGT. This CDR3 region has 14 residues. Trimming took off 4 bases at V and 1 base at J, with 10 bases between the two ends. For the CDR3, the DNA is TGTGCCAGCAGTGGGGGACACCCCCAAGAGACCCAGTACTTC. Translation gives CASSGGHPQETQYF.

This clone was seen more than once but under ten times. The chain employs TRBV21-1 and TRBJ2-7. TRBV21-1 is flagged as a pseudogene. The CDR3 covers 18 residues. The CDR3 loop reads CASSTSHGGQPYSYEQYF. CDR3 in DNA: TGTGCCAGCAGCACTAGCCACGGCGGACAACCCTACTCCTACGAGCAGTACTTC.

The chain has TRBV5-1 and TRBJ1-2; weak D call: TRBD1 (6 bases). Germline CDR1 is SGHRS and CDR2 is YFSETQ. Deletions cut 1 base from V and 4 bases from J, with 14 bases between. The CDR3 runs to 15 residues. The CDR3 bases are TGCGCCAGCAGCTTGTCCTCAGGGGACCTCTATGGCTACACCTTC. Translated, it gives CASSLSSGDLYGYTF.

The table lists this clone with a few counts. The V gene is TRBV5-1, the J gene TRBJ2-5; TRBD1 is a possible D gene (6 bases). Trimming took 3 bases from V and 1 from J, leaving 13 bases between them. Germline V gene sequence: CDR1 SGHRS, CDR2 YFSETQ. This CDR3 has 15 amino acids. CDR3 sequence (DNA): TGCGCCAGCAGCTGGACGGACAGTCCCCAAGAGACCCAGTACTTC. This encodes CASSWTDSPQETQYF. The full variable domain, in which reference TRBV5-1 and TRBJ2-5 provide the parts outside the CDR3, is KAGVTQTPRYLIKTRGQQVTLSCSPISGHRSVSWYQQTPGQGLQFLFEYFSETQRNKGNFPGRFSGRQFSNSRSEMNVSTLELGDSALYLCASSWTDSPQETQYFGPGTRLLVL.